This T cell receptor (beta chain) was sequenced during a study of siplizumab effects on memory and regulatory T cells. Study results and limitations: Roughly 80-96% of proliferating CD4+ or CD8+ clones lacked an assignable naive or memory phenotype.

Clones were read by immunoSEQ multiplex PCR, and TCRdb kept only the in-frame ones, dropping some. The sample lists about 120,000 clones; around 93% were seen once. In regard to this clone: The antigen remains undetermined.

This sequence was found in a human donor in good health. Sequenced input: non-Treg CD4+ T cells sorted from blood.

As DNA, the CDR3 is TGTGCCAGCAGGGGGGGTAGCTCCTACGAGCAGTACTTC. It codes for CASRGGSSYEQYF. The chain has TRBV19 and TRBJ2-7, with D perhaps assigned TRBD1 or TRBD2 (7 bases each). CDR1 LNHDA and CDR2 SQIVND come from the germline V gene (reference sequence). V was trimmed by 9 bases and J by 0 bases, leaving 12 bases between them. The CDR3 is 13 amino acids.